This T cell receptor (beta chain) was identified in a study of T-cell reconstitution after alpha-beta-depleted transplantation in children. General study results and limits: A year had passed since transplant, and T-cell counts and diversity by then came mostly from newly produced T cells. As was reported, about two months after transplant, alpha-beta T cells came from several hundred expanded graft clones. Surviving thymic progenitors and recipient T cells were the source of high TCRbeta diversity at day 60 in some patients.

In this sample, this clonotype turned up a few times. Antigen specificity is unknown. CDR1 is SGDLS, CDR2 YYNGEE, per germline. CDR3 length: 17 amino acids. V lost 4 bases and J 0 bases, leaving 17 bases between the germline ends. The TCRbeta library incorporated unique molecular identifiers. One entry per CDR3 protein results from TCRdb running MiXCR on the PCR reads. This table has just under 250,000 distinct CDR3 sequences, roughly 26% appearing once. The TCR comes from a girl aged 2 to 10 with Fanconi anemia, due to receive a stem cell transplant. The rearrangement uses TRBV9 and TRBJ2-1, with D tentatively TRBD1 or TRBD2 (5 bases each). The starting material was PBMCs, obtained before TCRalphabeta/CD19-depleted stem cell transplant. The CDR3 here is CASSPTIVGVSYNEQFF. The CDR3 coding sequence is TGTGCCAGCAGCCCCACCATCGTGGGGGTCTCCTACAATGAGCAGTTCTTC.